This T cell receptor beta chain was profiled in a study of T cells in Graves' hyperthyroidism and ophthalmopathy. This clonotype appeared many times. The CDR3 regions of TCR beta were amplified from RNA transcripts. HTBI primers drove first-round RT-PCR of the TCR CDR3. TCRdb reprocessed the multiplex PCR reads via MiXCR and lists one record per CDR3 protein. The sample yields hundreds of thousands of distinct CDR3 sequences, under 15% seen once. The receptor comes from a woman aged 40 to 50 with Graves' ophthalmopathy. Sequenced: blood.

CDR3 sequence reads: CASRRDRGQETQYF. The CDR3 coding sequence is TGTGCCAGCAGGAGGGACAGGGGACAAGAGACCCAGTACTTC. The chain uses TRBV2 and TRBJ2-5, with 10 bases matching TRBD1. The junction had 3 bases not matched to a gene; V was cut back by 6 bases and J by 2 bases. CDR3 length: 14 residues. Per the germline V gene, CDR1 is SNHLY and CDR2 is FYNNEI.